These T cell receptor beta chains were read from a single sample in a study of T cells after yellow fever vaccination. TCRdb re-called the 5' RACE reads with MiXCR, one entry per CDR3 protein. The top ten clones hold 17% of a sample with nearly 350,000 distinct CDR3 sequences, about 7.8% of them seen once. The specimen comprised PBMCs, sampled 45 days after the first yellow fever vaccination. The receptor set was obtained from a man aged 18 to 29 who received the YFV17D yellow fever vaccine. CDR3s include the opening cysteine and the closing phenylalanine or tryptophan. A D gene is named only where the DNA matches it firmly. For some rows the clone size is stated as once, few or many, or as a class when expanded; others skip it.

abundance	j_gene	d_gene	v_gene	CDR3aa	CDR3nt
few	TRBJ2-3	TRBD2	TRBV4-2	CASSPRVAAGDTDTQYF	TGTGCCAGCAGCCCCCGAGTTGCCGCGGGGGACACAGATACGCAGTATTTT
NA	TRBJ1-1	NA	TRBV6-1	CASRRGGSRTEAFF	TGTGCCAGCAGGAGGGGCGGGAGTCGGACTGAAGCTTTCTTT
few	TRBJ1-5	TRBD1	TRBV4-2	CASSPWDRPNNQPQHF	TGTGCCAGCAGCCCCTGGGACAGGCCGAACAATCAGCCCCAGCATTTT
many	TRBJ1-4	NA	TRBV25-1	CASSGGTRNEKLFF	TGTGCCAGCAGTGGGGGGACACGTAATGAAAAACTGTTTTTT
few	TRBJ2-4	TRBD1	TRBV5-1	CASGTGDQNIQYF	TGCGCCAGCGGGACAGGGGATCAAAACATTCAGTACTTC
few	TRBJ1-1	NA	TRBV20-1	CSARGVRGAFF	TGCAGTGCTAGGGGGGTACGGGGAGCTTTCTTT
few	TRBJ1-6	TRBD1	TRBV7-8	CASSSITGGSSYNSPLHF	TGTGCCAGCAGCTCCATTACAGGGGGAAGCTCCTATAATTCACCCCTCCACTTT
NA	TRBJ2-5	TRBD1	TRBV18	CASSPPNGQGVETQYF	TGTGCCAGCTCACCGCCCAATGGACAGGGTGTCGAGACCCAGTACTTC
NA	TRBJ2-7	NA	TRBV7-8	CASSFLTGYEQYF	TGTGCCAGCAGCTTTCTCACAGGGTACGAGCAGTACTTC
NA	TRBJ2-7	NA	TRBV5-1	CASSPGLGSSYEQYF	TGCGCCAGCAGCCCGGGACTGGGCAGCTCCTACGAGCAGTACTTC
NA	TRBJ1-4	NA	TRBV12-3/TRBV12-4	CASSLREKLFF	TGTGCCAGCAGTTTAAGAGAAAAACTGTTTTTT
NA	TRBJ1-6	NA	TRBV2	CASSDRGNSPLHF	TGTGCCAGCAGTGACAGGGGCAATTCACCCCTCCACTTT
NA	TRBJ1-1	TRBD1	TRBV7-9	CASSGKTGHPTEAFF	TGTGCCAGCAGCGGCAAGACAGGGCATCCCACTGAAGCTTTCTTT
few	TRBJ2-3	NA	TRBV7-3	CASSPDSSSTDTQYF	TGTGCCAGCAGCCCGGACTCTTCTAGCACAGATACGCAGTATTTT
NA	TRBJ1-4	NA	TRBV7-9	CASSLVREVGEKLFF	TGTGCCAGCAGCTTAGTCCGGGAGGTTGGAGAAAAACTGTTTTTT
NA	TRBJ2-3	NA	TRBV29-1	CSVAAPQDTQYF	TGCAGCGTTGCGGCGCCTCAGGATACGCAGTATTTT
NA	TRBJ2-3	NA	TRBV5-6	CASSPFGGTTDTQYF	TGTGCCAGCAGCCCCTTCGGTGGAACCACAGATACGCAGTATTTT
NA	TRBJ2-5	NA	TRBV20-1	CSARNLGGETQYF	TGCAGTGCTAGAAATCTAGGGGGTGAGACCCAGTACTTC
many	TRBJ1-6	NA	TRBV6-5	CASSPGYYNSPLHF	TGTGCCAGCAGTCCCGGCTACTATAATTCACCCCTCCACTTT
many	TRBJ1-6	NA	TRBV5-1	CASSLASDSWLRAPLHF	TGCGCCAGCAGCTTGGCCTCGGACAGTTGGCTTCGAGCACCCCTCCACTTT
few	TRBJ1-2	NA	TRBV7-2	CASSRSVRGFYGYTF	TGTGCCAGCAGCCGTAGTGTCCGAGGATTCTATGGCTACACCTTC
NA	TRBJ1-1	NA	TRBV12-3/TRBV12-4	CANSSGVGGRGTEAFF	TGTGCCAACAGTTCCGGGGTCGGGGGGAGGGGCACTGAAGCTTTCTTT
NA	TRBJ1-2	NA	TRBV20-1	CSVGTATYGYTF	TGCAGTGTTGGGACGGCTACATATGGCTACACCTTC
few	TRBJ2-1	NA	TRBV9	CASSVRHGSYNEQFF	TGTGCCAGCAGCGTACGACACGGGAGTTACAATGAGCAGTTCTTC
NA	TRBJ2-3	TRBD2	TRBV20-1	CSATGGARTDTQYF	TGCAGTGCAACCGGGGGGGCCAGGACAGATACGCAGTATTTT
few	TRBJ2-2	NA	TRBV5-4	CASSRVLGYYTGELFF	TGTGCCAGCAGCCGGGTGCTGGGGTACTACACCGGGGAGCTGTTTTTT
few	TRBJ1-2	TRBD1	TRBV20-1	CSAYDREVYGYTF	TGCAGTGCCTACGACAGGGAAGTCTATGGCTACACCTTC
NA	TRBJ2-3	NA	TRBV6-5	CASSYSSKDTQYF	TGTGCCAGCAGTTACTCCTCAAAAGATACGCAGTATTTT